A single T cell receptor beta chain is shown here with its context. This CDR3 has 16 amino acids. CDR1 SGHNT and CDR2 YENEEA come from the germline V gene. J lost 2 bases, V lost 6 bases, and 9 bases had no gene match. These data are taken from a study of control samples from healthy donors and cancer patients. TCRdb's table, derived via immunoSEQ multiplex PCR, lists solely in-frame clones and lacks some. This table has over 110,000 clones, roughly 92% appearing once. The material sequenced was blood. The chain joins TRBV11-3 to TRBJ2-1, with TRBD2 matching 8 bases. The receptor comes from a man aged 25 to 45 in good health. The chain's CDR3 is CASSQTNGGAYNEQFF. For the CDR3, the DNA is TGTGCCAGCAGTCAAACAAACGGGGGGGCCTACAATGAGCAGTTCTTC.